The source of this T cell receptor (beta chain) is a study of T cell changes during pregnancy in multiple sclerosis. Germline assignment: CDR1 GTSNPN and CDR2 SVGIG (reference sequence). V gave up 4 bases and J gave up 2 bases; unmatched junction bases: 10. The CDR3 totals 15 residues. This clone was observed once. Clones were sequenced by immunoSEQ multiplex PCR, and TCRdb holds only the in-frame ones, with some missing. The data contain nearly 110,000 clones, less than 95% of them seen just once; the ten biggest clones take up less than 0.85%. This TCR derives from a female donor in good health, enrolled as a control in a pregnancy study. V and J are TRBV30 and TRBJ2-7; 8 bases fit TRBD1. The sample in question was peripheral blood, obtained in the third trimester of pregnancy. CDR3 coding DNA: TGTGCCTGGACCCCCCGCAGGACAGGGCCCTACGAGCAGTACTTC. It codes for CAWTPRRTGPYEQYF.